This TCR beta chain derives from a study of beta chain features in type 1 diabetes. Trimming removed 6 bases from V and 9 bases from J, with 12 bases in between. In germline, CDR1 is DFQATT, CDR2 SNEGSKA (reference sequence). The CDR3 covers 11 residues. Reverse transcribing all isolated RNA meant expressed TCRB transcripts were sequenced. Produced via immunoSEQ multiplex PCR; TCRdb's table is partial and in-frame only. Counted here are fewer than 500,000 clones, 11% to 15% occurring once; the ten biggest clones make up approximately 0.035%. The chain couples TRBV20-1 to TRBJ2-1; a weak D match, TRBD1 (6 bases). The sequence was collected from a man aged 25-40 years in good health. What was sequenced was naive CD4+ T cells from blood. In DNA, the CDR3 is TGCAGTGCCAGGGGTATTTCTGAGCAGTTCTTC. Protein product: CSARGISEQFF.